The T cell receptor (beta chain) described here comes from a study of neoadjuvant anti-PD-1 for oral cavity cancer. Overall study results and limits: Higher pretreatment Treg/Th17 ratios tracked higher pretreatment blood clonality. Post-nivolumab, blood T cell clonality was significantly elevated in non-responders.

Comments on this clone: Its antigen is undetermined.

Germline V gives CDR1 ENHRY, CDR2 SYGVKD. The ends were cut back, 0 bases at V and 3 bases at J, with 0 bases in the middle. The CDR3 is 12 residues long. Profiled with immunoSEQ multiplex PCR; TCRdb holds only in-frame clones, not every one. The sample yields some 15,000 clones, around 75% seen once. This receptor was taken from a person between 40 and 79 years old with oral cavity squamous cell carcinoma. The chain is built from TRBV10-3 and TRBJ2-1; D is ambiguous. Sequenced here: PBMCs, sampled before nivolumab (anti-PD-1) treatment. Here the CDR3 DNA reads TGTGCCATCAGTGAGTCCTACAATGAGCAGTTCTTC. It is translated as CAISESYNEQFF.